The next 25 T cell receptor beta chains were all read from a single sample in a study of T cells in Graves' hyperthyroidism and ophthalmopathy. RNA transcripts gave rise to amplified TCR beta CDR3 regions. An initial round of RT-PCR targeting the TCR CDR3 relied on the HTBI primer set. TCRdb itself ran the multiplex PCR reads through MiXCR, one entry per CDR3 protein. This table holds about 770,000 distinct CDR3 sequences, around 20% found once. Sequenced material: blood. The source is a woman between 45 and 60 years old with Graves' hyperthyroidism that later progressed to Graves' ophthalmopathy.

This clonotype showed up many times. J is TRBJ2-2 and V is TRBV5-1, with D possibly matching TRBD2 (6 bases). V was trimmed by 5 bases and J by 0 bases, leaving 11 bases between them. The CDR3 runs 15 residues. Germline V CDR1 and CDR2: SGHRS, YFSETQ. Here the CDR3 reads CASRLGGANTGELFF. The CDR3 coding sequence is TGCGCCAGCAGACTAGGCGGGGCGAACACCGGGGAGCTGTTTTTT.

As for this clonotype: A much larger clone sits a single nucleotide away, making a read error possible. In nucleotides, the CDR3 is TGTGCCAGTGGGCCTCTCGGGGATGGCTACGCCTTC. Encoded protein: CASGPLGDGYAF. J is TRBJ1-2 and V is TRBV12-3 or TRBV12-4; D gene ambiguous. The CDR3 spans 12 residues.

This clonotype was picked up a small number of times. The V and J genes are TRBV7-2 and TRBJ1-4; the D gene is possibly TRBD1 (6 bases). Germline V lookup: CDR1 SGHTA, CDR2 FQGNSA. V was trimmed by 7 bases and J by 7 bases, leaving 22 bases between them. The CDR3 is 16 residues long. DNA for the CDR3: TGTGCCAGCACGCCACGGGGGGGGGGCGAGCGTGAAAAACTGTTTTTT. Protein: CASTPRGGGEREKLFF.

This clonotype showed up many times. As DNA, the CDR3 is TGCAGTGCTCAAACCAGTACCTCCTACGAGCAGTACTTC. This gives the protein CSAQTSTSYEQYF. The chain employs TRBV20-1 and TRBJ2-7; D ambiguous. V lost 5 bases to trimming and J lost 0 bases, with 11 bases between them. The CDR3 is made up of 13 amino acids. The germline V gene encodes CDR1 DFQATT and CDR2 SNEGSKA (reference sequence).

Many counts were recorded for this clonotype. The chain carries TRBV30 and TRBJ2-7, with D unresolved. The CDR3 consists of 12 residues. CDR1 is GTSNPN and CDR2 is SVGIG in the germline V gene (reference sequence). Trimming removed 1 base at V and 2 bases at J, with 6 bases between. The CDR3 coding sequence is TGTGCCTGGAGTGGAGCAGCCTACGAGCAGTACTTC. Translation gives CAWSGAAYEQYF.

The V call is TRBV12-3 or TRBV12-4, the J call TRBJ1-5, with TRBD1 identical over 8 bases. CDR3 length: 18 residues. V dropped 7 bases and J dropped 0; count of bases not matched to a gene: 14. The CDR3 reads CASTFGAGGADSNQPQHF. The DNA for the CDR3 is TGTGCCAGCACCTTTGGGGCAGGGGGCGCGGATAGCAATCAGCCCCAGCATTTT.

This clonotype was seen many times. This CDR3 is CASSQQVSSYEQYF. In DNA, the CDR3 is TGTGCCAGCAGCCAGCAGGTGAGCTCCTACGAGCAGTACTTC. The J gene is TRBJ2-7, the V gene TRBV14, with unresolved D. V lost 3 bases and J 0 bases, leaving 9 bases between the germline ends. The length of the CDR3 is 14 residues. CDR1 is SGHDN, CDR2 FVKESK, per germline.

This clonotype has at least ten counts. The V call is TRBV3-1, the J call TRBJ1-1; TRBD1 matches at 7 bases. Germline CDR1 is LGHDT and CDR2 is YNNKEL (reference sequence). After removal of 4 bases from V and 0 bases from J, the junction contained 8 bases not matched to a gene. The CDR3 extends over 16 amino acids. CDR3 loop: CASSRPTGPMNTEAFF. The CDR3 nucleotides are TGTGCCAGCAGCCGCCCGACAGGGCCCATGAACACTGAAGCTTTCTTT.

This clonotype was picked up many times. This chain connects TRBV3-1 to TRBJ2-7; perhaps D is TRBD1 or TRBD2 (5 bases each). The V end lost 4 bases, the J end lost 1 base, and 20 bases lay between the germline ends. This CDR3 spans 17 amino acids. The germline V gene has CDR1 LGHDT and CDR2 YNNKEL (reference sequence). In DNA form, the CDR3 reads TGTGCCAGCAGCCGTTCCTTAGACGGGACCGCTTCCTACGAGCAGTACTTC. It encodes CASSRSLDGTASYEQYF.

This clonotype turned up a few times. The chain recombines TRBV6-5 with TRBJ1-6, with D tentatively TRBD1 (5 bases). CDR1 and CDR2 (germline): MNHEY, SVGAGI. V lost 0 bases and J lost 14, with 17 bases in between. This CDR3 is built from 15 residues. As DNA, the CDR3 is TGTGCCAGCAGTTACTCAGTAGGGCGGGGGAGCACCCTCCACTTT. Amino acid sequence: CASSYSVGRGSTLHF.

The chain recombines TRBV3-1 with TRBJ2-7; D is perhaps TRBD1 (5 bases). This CDR3 has 12 residues. The V end was cut by 3 bases, the J end by 4 bases, with 7 bases between. Germline CDR1 LGHDT, CDR2 YNNKEL (reference sequence). The CDR3 is CASSHAGYEQYF. CDR3 sequence (DNA): TGTGCCAGCAGCCACGCAGGGTACGAGCAGTACTTC.

This clonotype has more than one count but fewer than ten. V gene TRBV5-1 combines with J gene TRBJ1-1; TRBD1 might be the D (6 bases). V was cut by 0 bases and J by 1 base, with 10 bases left in between. CDR1 is SGHRS and CDR2 is YFSETQ in the germline V gene. CDR3 length: 15 residues. CDR3 bases: TGCGCCAGCAGCTTGGTAGCGGGGGCGAACACTGAAGCTTTCTTT. This encodes CASSLVAGANTEAFF.

This clonotype has ten or more counts. The chain couples TRBV4-1 to TRBJ2-1, with D unresolved. The CDR3 consists of 16 residues. V lost 1 base and J lost 2, with 12 bases in between. Germline loops: CDR1 MGHRA, CDR2 YSYEKL. CDR3 protein: CASSQVGPRTYNEQFF. The CDR3 nucleotides read TGCGCCAGCAGCCAAGTTGGTCCGCGAACCTACAATGAGCAGTTCTTC.

This clonotype was counted many times. The CDR3 DNA reads as TGTGCCAGCAGCCGCAGACAATATGGCTACACCTTC. Its protein product is CASSRRQYGYTF. The V call is TRBV5-8, the J call TRBJ1-2; D is undetermined. CDR1 is SGHTS and CDR2 is YDEGEE in the germline V gene. The V gene lost 4 bases and the J gene lost 5 bases, with 9 bases spanning the gap. The CDR3 runs to 12 residues.

This sequence joins TRBV14 and TRBJ1-1; no firm D call. This CDR3 has 13 amino acids. The V end lost 4 bases, the J end lost 6 bases, and 12 bases lay between the germline ends. Germline values: CDR1 SGHDN, CDR2 FVKESK. CDR3 loop: CASSPTFGAEAFF. The CDR3 DNA reads TGTGCCAGCAGCCCAACGTTTGGAGCTGAAGCTTTCTTT.

The chain links TRBV19 to TRBJ1-5; 7 nucleotides agree with TRBD1. J lost 6 bases, V lost 6 bases, and 8 bases had no gene match. Per germline, CDR1 LNHDA and CDR2 SQIVND (reference sequence). The CDR3 has 14 residues. Here the CDR3 DNA reads TGTGCCAGTAGGAAAAGACAGGGTAGTCAGCCCCAGCATTTT. Amino acid sequence: CASRKRQGSQPQHF.

This clonotype was detected only a few times. The V and J genes are TRBV20-1 and TRBJ2-2; 10 bases map to TRBD1. V gave up 0 bases and J gave up 5 bases; unmatched junction bases: 9. Germline lookup yields CDR1 DFQATT and CDR2 SNEGSKA (reference sequence). The CDR3 totals 17 residues. CDR3: CSARDRRQGARTGELFF. In DNA form, the CDR3 reads TGCAGTGCTAGAGATCGGCGACAGGGGGCGAGAACCGGGGAGCTGTTTTTT.

This chain connects TRBV12-3 or TRBV12-4 to TRBJ1-3; D gene uncertain. This CDR3 has 13 amino acids. The V gene lost 6 bases and the J gene lost 3 bases, with 9 bases spanning the gap. CDR3: CASSPQNGNTIYF. As DNA, the CDR3 is TGTGCCAGCAGCCCCCAAAATGGAAACACCATATATTTT.

In this sample, this clonotype turned up many times. The chain employs TRBV7-8 and TRBJ1-1; TRBD1 is a possible D gene (5 bases). CDR3 length: 15 amino acids. Per germline, CDR1 SGHVS and CDR2 FQNEAQ. V lost 1 base, J lost 2 bases, and 11 bases lay in between. The CDR3 DNA reads TGTGCCAGCAGCTTAGTTGGGGGGGTCAACACTGAAGCTTTCTTT. Its protein is CASSLVGGVNTEAFF.

The chain joins TRBV20-1 to TRBJ2-1, with D unresolved. V lost 6 bases and J 3 bases, leaving 9 bases between the germline ends. Per germline, CDR1 DFQATT and CDR2 SNEGSKA (reference sequence). The CDR3 extends over 12 amino acids. DNA for the CDR3: TGCAGTGCATGTAAGAGCTACAATGAGCAGTTCTTC. This codes for CSACKSYNEQFF.

This rearrangement joins TRBV6-1 to TRBJ2-1, with 9 bases that match TRBD1. The CDR3 has 14 amino acids. CDR1 and CDR2 (germline): MNHNS, SASEGT. V shed 4 bases and J 9 bases; nucleotides not matched to a gene: 7. Here the CDR3 reads CASSADRGIGEQFF. DNA of the CDR3: TGTGCCAGCAGTGCCGACAGGGGGATCGGTGAGCAGTTCTTC.

The chain links TRBV6-5 to TRBJ1-2, with D unresolved. Trimming removed 2 bases from V and 6 bases from J, with 16 bases in between. The CDR3 contains 15 residues. Per germline, CDR1 MNHEY and CDR2 SVGAGI. CDR3 in DNA: TGTGCCAGCAGTTACGCTGACGGCCCCGCGGATGGCTACACCTTC. Translated: CASSYADGPADGYTF.

This clonotype was observed many times. The chain links TRBV2 to TRBJ2-5; 7 nucleotides align to TRBD1. Trimming at V came to 2 bases and at J to 13 bases, leaving 22 bases not matched to a gene. CDR1 is SNHLY, CDR2 FYNNEI, per germline. This CDR3 contains 17 residues. The CDR3 here is CASSESKKGQGVAVPYF. CDR3 in DNA: TGTGCCAGCAGTGAAAGTAAAAAAGGGCAGGGGGTGGCGGTCCCGTACTTC.

This clonotype showed up just a few times. This chain joins TRBV20-1 and TRBJ1-4; weak D call: TRBD1 (6 bases). The germline gives CDR1 DFQATT, CDR2 SNEGSKA (reference sequence). The CDR3 runs 15 residues. V dropped 2 bases and J dropped 1 base, with 11 bases sitting between them. In DNA, the CDR3 is TGCAGTGCTAGAATAAACAGGGAAACTAATGAAAAACTGTTTTTT. Amino acids: CSARINRETNEKLFF.

In this sample, this clonotype turned up many times. This rearrangement joins TRBV12-3 or TRBV12-4 to TRBJ1-1; D perhaps matches TRBD1 (5 bases). V gave up 3 bases and J gave up 7 bases, with 15 bases separating them. This CDR3 comprises 14 residues. The CDR3 loop is CASSFVRGVGEAFF. The CDR3 bases are TGTGCCAGCAGTTTTGTTCGGGGGGTCGGTGAAGCTTTCTTT.